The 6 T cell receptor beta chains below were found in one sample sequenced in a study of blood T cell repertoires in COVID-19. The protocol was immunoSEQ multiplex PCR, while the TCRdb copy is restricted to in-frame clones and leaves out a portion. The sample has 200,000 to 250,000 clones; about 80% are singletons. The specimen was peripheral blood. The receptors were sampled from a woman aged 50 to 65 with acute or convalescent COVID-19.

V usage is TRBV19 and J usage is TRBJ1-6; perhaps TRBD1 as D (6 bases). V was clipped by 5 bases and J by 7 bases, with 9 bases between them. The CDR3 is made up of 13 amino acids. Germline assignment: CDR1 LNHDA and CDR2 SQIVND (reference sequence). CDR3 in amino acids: CASSPGTNSPLHF. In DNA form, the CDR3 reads TGTGCCAGTAGTCCCGGGACAAATTCACCCCTCCACTTT.

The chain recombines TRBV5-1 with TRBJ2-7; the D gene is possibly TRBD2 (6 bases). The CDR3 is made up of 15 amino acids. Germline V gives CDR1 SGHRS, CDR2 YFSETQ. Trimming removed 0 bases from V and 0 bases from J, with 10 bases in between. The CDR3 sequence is CASSLGASVSYEQYF. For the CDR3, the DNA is TGCGCCAGCAGCTTGGGGGCTAGCGTCTCCTACGAGCAGTACTTC. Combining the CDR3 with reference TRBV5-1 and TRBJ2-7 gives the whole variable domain KAGVTQTPRYLIKTRGQQVTLSCSPISGHRSVSWYQQTPGQGLQFLFEYFSETQRNKGNFPGRFSGRQFSNSRSEMNVSTLELGDSALYLCASSLGASVSYEQYFGPGTRLTVT.

CDR3 sequence: CASSSTLGGQETQYF. The DNA for the CDR3 is TGTGCCAGCAGCTCCACGTTAGGGGGCCAAGAGACCCAGTACTTC. This chain joins TRBV5-5 and TRBJ2-5; tentatively, D is TRBD1 (6 bases). Germline CDR1 reads SGHKS; CDR2 reads YYEKEE (reference sequence). This CDR3 region has 15 residues. Trimming shortened V by 3 bases and J by 1 base, and 13 bases separated the two germline ends.

The chain's CDR3 is CASSLPPHGSPTGEQFF. Written as DNA, the CDR3 is TGTGCCAGCAGTTTACCCCCACACGGGAGCCCCACGGGTGAGCAGTTCTTC. V usage is TRBV28 and J usage is TRBJ2-1; D might be TRBD2 (6 bases). The CDR3 length is 17 residues. V gave up 2 bases and J gave up 9 bases, with 23 bases separating them. Germline V gives CDR1 MDHEN, CDR2 SYDVKM.

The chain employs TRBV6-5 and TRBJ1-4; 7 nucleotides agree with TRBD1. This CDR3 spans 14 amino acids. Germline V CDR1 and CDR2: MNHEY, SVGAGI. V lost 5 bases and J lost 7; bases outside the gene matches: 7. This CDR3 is CASSQTGSPEKLFF. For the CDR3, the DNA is TGTGCCAGCAGTCAGACAGGGTCTCCTGAAAAACTGTTTTTT.

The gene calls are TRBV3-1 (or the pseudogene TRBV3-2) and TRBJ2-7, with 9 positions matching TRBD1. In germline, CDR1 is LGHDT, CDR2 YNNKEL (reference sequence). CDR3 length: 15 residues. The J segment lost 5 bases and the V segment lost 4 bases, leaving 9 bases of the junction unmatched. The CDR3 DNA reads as TGTGCCAGCAGCCGCCAGACAGGGGGAGTCGACGAGCAGTACTTC. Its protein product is CASSRQTGGVDEQYF.